The rows below give T cell receptor beta chains drawn from one sample of a study of CXCR3-negative and CXCR3-positive naive CD8 T cells. From its re-call of the 5' RACE reads, TCRdb lists each CDR3 protein once, without DNA. The repertoire table contains over 35,000 distinct CDR3 sequences. The sample was naive CXCR3- CD8+ T cells from blood. Receptor source: a human donor in good health. Some clones in this sample may be carry-over from other donors' samples. The CDR3 runs from the conserved cysteine through the conserved F or W. Expanded clones are given a class, and other clones once, few, many or no size at all.

abundance	v_gene	len	j_gene	CDR3aa
.	TRBV20-1	17	TRBJ1-3	CSARDLPKRTGGNTIYF
.	TRBV6-5	15	TRBJ2-1	CASSYGLAGYNEQFF
.	TRBV7-2	13	TRBJ2-7	CASTWDSRYEQYF
.	TRBV7-9	13	TRBJ2-7	CASRPDEAYEQYF
.	TRBV7-9	15	TRBJ1-5	CASSSEGAYPQPQHF
.	TRBV4-1	16	TRBJ1-1	CASSQGTGTGGTEAFF
.	TRBV6-2/TRBV6-3	15	TRBJ2-7	CASSYRVDGPYEQYF
.	TRBV29-1	14	TRBJ2-1	CSAPGQGNRNEQFF
.	TRBV7-9	14	TRBJ2-7	CASSLEGSSYEQYF
.	TRBV7-9	15	TRBJ2-1	CASSTRLVIGNEQFF
.	TRBV5-1	14	TRBJ2-3	CASSWGGITDTQYF
.	TRBV14	13	TRBJ2-7	CASSQAGAVEQYF
.	TRBV5-4	13	TRBJ2-5	CASSFRGGETQYF
.	TRBV28	12	TRBJ2-1	CASAPGANEQFF
.	TRBV5-8	17	TRBJ1-5	CASSSRIQEHSNQPQHF
.	TRBV19	15	TRBJ2-2	CASSPSGGNTGEPFF
.	TRBV7-6	17	TRBJ2-6	CASSFPPPGRGANVLTF
.	TRBV20-1	15	TRBJ1-5	CSAQGQGGGNQPQHF
.	TRBV10-1	14	TRBJ2-1	CASKRGRLGNEQFF
.	TRBV20-1	14	TRBJ2-3	CSARNRGWLDTQYF
.	TRBV12-3/TRBV12-4	15	TRBJ2-5	CASRDGGSTQETQYF
.	TRBV3-1	16	TRBJ2-4	CASSNTPGTAKNIQYF
.	TRBV14	16	TRBJ1-1	CASSPGTTVPDTEAFF
.	TRBV27	14	TRBJ2-1	CASSWGQVYNEQFF
.	TRBV7-8	17	TRBJ2-5	CASSPLSGGRGQETQYF
.	TRBV6-6	12	TRBJ2-2	CASRMGTGELFF
.	TRBV19	15	TRBJ1-5	CASSPSGYANQPQHF
.	TRBV7-8	14	TRBJ2-3	CASSLEGGPDTQYF
.	TRBV4-1	15	TRBJ2-7	CASSPTEAGGDEQYF
.	TRBV7-3	12	TRBJ2-2	CASGGETGELFF
.	TRBV28	14	TRBJ2-7	CASSPGTGRHEQYF
.	TRBV27	15	TRBJ1-2	CASSQGQGLNYGYTF
.	TRBV29-1	11	TRBJ2-1	CSFRFNNEQFF
.	TRBV5-1	18	TRBJ2-1	CASSLGWVRRDGHNEQFF
.	TRBV24-1	12	TRBJ2-1	CATSNLAGVKFF
.	TRBV25-1	18	TRBJ1-1	CASSGLKGRRAKNTEAFF
.	TRBV11-2	14	TRBJ2-5	CASRHPNSQETQYF
.	TRBV9	14	TRBJ2-7	CASSIGQGAYEQYF
medium-sized	TRBV21-1	15	TRBJ2-1	CATLMDRSYYNEQFF
.	TRBV7-2	16	TRBJ2-7	CASSTPSSGSTYEQYF
.	TRBV7-9	11	TRBJ2-1	CASSFKLEQFF
.	TRBV5-1	15	TRBJ2-1	CASRGDGLSYNEQFF
.	TRBV15	13	TRBJ2-7	CATSDPGGVEKYF
.	TRBV29-1	17	TRBJ2-3	CSVRPLAGASFTDTQYF
.	TRBV6-5	17	TRBJ2-5	CASRAGSPFAPRGTQYF
.	TRBV7-9	14	TRBJ2-5	CASSLGGYQETQYF
.	TRBV4-3	14	TRBJ1-1	CASSQVRGRTEAFF
.	TRBV5-1	14	TRBJ2-5	CASAPERTRETQYF
.	TRBV20-1	15	TRBJ2-7	CSARDTSGSTYEQYF
.	TRBV6-2/TRBV6-3	15	TRBJ2-7	CASSFIAGPTYEQYF
.	TRBV12-3/TRBV12-4	14	TRBJ2-7	CASSFSGVTYEQYF
.	TRBV7-9	12	TRBJ2-7	CASSSFSYEQYF
.	TRBV29-1	13	TRBJ1-2	CSVPLTGSYGYTF